The 30 T cell receptor beta chains given below trace back to one sample, sequenced in a study of T cells in Graves' hyperthyroidism and ophthalmopathy. RNA transcripts yielded amplified TCR beta CDR3 regions. An initial round of RT-PCR targeting the TCR CDR3 relied on the HTBI primer set. TCRdb independently ran MiXCR on the multiplex PCR reads; one entry per CDR3 protein. The sample records about 560,000 distinct CDR3 sequences, about 15% being singletons. The sequencing sample was made of blood. All receptors come from a young woman with Graves' hyperthyroidism.

The sample holds a few counts of this clonotype. J is TRBJ1-2 and V is TRBV11-2; D possibly corresponds to TRBD1 (5 bases). V lost 4 bases, J lost 8 bases, and 23 bases lay in between. Germline assignment: CDR1 SGHAT and CDR2 FQNNGV. This CDR3 is built from 16 residues. CDR3: CASSSGPVSDRSGYTF. CDR3 nucleotides: TGTGCCAGCAGCTCGGGACCCGTGTCCGATAGGTCCGGCTACACCTTC.

This clonotype was found many times. This rearrangement joins TRBV20-1 to TRBJ2-7, with TRBD2 identical over 8 bases. This CDR3 contains 15 residues. Trimming at V came to 4 bases and at J to 0 bases, leaving 8 bases not matched to a gene. Per germline, CDR1 DFQATT and CDR2 SNEGSKA (reference sequence). Here the CDR3 reads CSATGLDESSYEQYF. CDR3 nucleotides: TGCAGTGCTACGGGACTAGACGAGAGCTCCTACGAGCAGTACTTC.

This clonotype was counted a few times. The V gene is TRBV18, the J gene TRBJ2-3, with 8 bases matching TRBD2. The CDR3 loop spans 14 amino acids. V dropped 4 bases and J dropped 2; count of bases not matched to a gene: 2. Germline V lookup: CDR1 KGHSH, CDR2 LQKENI. The CDR3: CASSLTSATDTQYF. CDR3 bases: TGTGCCAGCTCACTGACTAGCGCCACAGATACGCAGTATTTT. Full variable domain (remainder filled in from reference TRBV18 and TRBJ2-3): NAGVMQNPRHLVRRRGQEARLRCSPMKGHSHVYWYRQLPEEGLKFMVYLQKENIIDESGMPKERFSAEFPKEGPSILRIQQVVRGDSAAYFCASSLTSATDTQYFGPGTRLTVL.

This clonotype turned up a few times. The genes are TRBV3-1 and TRBJ2-5; TRBD2 might be the D (5 bases). Trimming pared 7 bases from V and 4 bases from J, leaving 7 bases between. The V gene's germline CDR1 is LGHDT and CDR2 YNNKEL (reference sequence). The CDR3 loop spans 11 amino acids. The chain's CDR3 is CASKAGETQYF. The CDR3 nucleotides read TGTGCCAGCAAGGCGGGAGAGACCCAGTACTTC.

V usage is TRBV19 and J usage is TRBJ2-7, with 7 bases matching TRBD2. The CDR3 consists of 12 residues. J gave up 3 bases and V 10 bases, and 6 bases lay outside the gene matches. The germline V gene encodes CDR1 LNHDA and CDR2 SQIVND (reference sequence). This CDR3 is CATSGGGYEQYF. The CDR3 nucleotides read TGTGCCACTTCAGGCGGGGGCTACGAGCAGTACTTC.

This clonotype has a count of ten or more. The chain has TRBV12-5 and TRBJ2-2; TRBD1 might be the D (6 bases). The V gene lost 6 bases and the J gene lost 3 bases, with 11 bases spanning the gap. In germline, CDR1 is LGHNT, CDR2 FRNRAP. The CDR3 contains 14 residues. As DNA, the CDR3 is TGTGCTAGTGGACCGACAGGTTACACCGGGGAGCTGTTTTTT. It is translated as CASGPTGYTGELFF.

This clonotype was seen repeatedly, ten times or more. This chain uses TRBV4-2 with TRBJ2-7; 12 bases are shared with TRBD2. This CDR3 is 17 amino acids long. V dropped 1 base and J dropped 0; count of bases not matched to a gene: 4. Germline loops: CDR1 LGHNA, CDR2 YNFKEQ. Here the CDR3 DNA reads TGTGCCAGCAGCCAAGCACTAGCGGGAGGTCGCTCCTACGAGCAGTACTTC. Translation: CASSQALAGGRSYEQYF.

This clonotype occurred a few times. The V gene is TRBV19, the J gene TRBJ2-7; D perhaps matches TRBD2 (6 bases). The germline V and J ends were trimmed by 5 bases and 3 bases, with 20 bases remaining between them. The CDR3 is made up of 16 amino acids. CDR1 is LNHDA and CDR2 is SQIVND in the germline V gene (reference sequence). CDR3 amino acids: CASSPNRDFQHYEQYF. The CDR3 coding sequence is TGTGCCAGTAGTCCTAACCGGGACTTCCAACACTACGAGCAGTACTTC.

In its sample, this clonotype was seen many times. The J gene is TRBJ2-6, the V gene TRBV19; unclear D gene. The CDR3 consists of 13 residues. Trimming pared 9 bases from V and 0 bases from J, leaving 6 bases between. Germline CDR1 is LNHDA and CDR2 is SQIVND (reference sequence). Written as DNA, the CDR3 is TGTGCCAGCAGCATCTCTGGGGCCAACGTCCTGACTTTC. Translated, it gives CASSISGANVLTF. The full variable domain, in which reference TRBV19 and TRBJ2-6 provide the parts outside the CDR3, is DGGITQSPKYLFRKEGQNVTLSCEQNLNHDAMYWYRQDPGQGLRLIYYSQIVNDFQKGDIAEGYSVSREKKESFPLTVTSAQKNPTAFYLCASSISGANVLTFGAGSRLTVL.

The chain joins TRBV5-1 to TRBJ1-3; D is uncertain. Between the trimmed V and J ends, which lost 5 bases and 2 bases, there was a span of 11 bases. Germline V gene data show CDR1 as SGHRS and CDR2 as YFSETQ. CDR3 length: 14 amino acids. Written as DNA, the CDR3 is TGCGCCAGCAGACCAACAAGGACTGGAAACACCATATATTTT. As protein: CASRPTRTGNTIYF.

This clonotype was seen repeatedly, ten times or more. The J gene is TRBJ2-2, the V gene TRBV11-3; no firm D call. Germline V gene sequence: CDR1 SGHNT, CDR2 YENEEA. V dropped 2 bases and J dropped 8 bases, with 6 bases sitting between them. The CDR3 runs to 12 residues. The CDR3 sequence: CASSLRRGELFF. The CDR3 DNA follows: TGTGCCAGCAGCTTACGGCGAGGGGAGCTGTTTTTT.

This clonotype was recorded only once. V gene TRBV5-1 combines with J gene TRBJ2-6, with 12 nucleotides matching TRBD2. The CDR3 covers 19 residues. V lost 6 bases, J lost 4 bases, and 14 bases stayed unmatched. The germline V gene has CDR1 SGHRS and CDR2 YFSETQ. CDR3 loop: CASNIGLAGRPVGANVLTF. The CDR3 DNA is TGCGCCAGCAACATAGGACTAGCGGGACGGCCTGTGGGGGCCAACGTCCTGACTTTC. The entire variable domain, with the rest obtained from reference TRBV5-1 and TRBJ2-6, is as follows: KAGVTQTPRYLIKTRGQQVTLSCSPISGHRSVSWYQQTPGQGLQFLFEYFSETQRNKGNFPGRFSGRQFSNSRSEMNVSTLELGDSALYLCASNIGLAGRPVGANVLTFGAGSRLTVL.

The rearrangement uses TRBV30 and TRBJ2-2; D not resolved. Germline assignment: CDR1 GTSNPN and CDR2 SVGIG (reference sequence). V was cut by 0 bases and J by 7 bases, with 6 bases left in between. CDR3 length equals 12 residues. CDR3 loop: CAWSVFYGELFF. DNA of the CDR3: TGTGCCTGGAGTGTATTTTACGGGGAGCTGTTTTTT.

This clonotype was counted at least ten times. The gene calls are TRBV29-1 and TRBJ2-7; 7 bases line up with TRBD2. V shed 4 bases, J shed 0 bases, and the junction held 9 bases outside the gene matches. Germline CDR1 reads SQVTM; CDR2 reads ANQGSEA. The CDR3 contains 15 residues. The CDR3 spells CSVVRLAEPSYEQYF. CDR3 nucleotides: TGCAGCGTTGTACGTCTAGCGGAGCCCTCCTACGAGCAGTACTTC.

The rearrangement links TRBV29-1 to TRBJ1-2; D is possibly TRBD1 (5 bases). Germline assignment: CDR1 SQVTM and CDR2 ANQGSEA. The CDR3 spans 15 residues. V was clipped by 5 bases and J by 8 bases, with 24 bases between them. The CDR3 coding sequence is TGCAGCGTTCGCCGGGGGGGGACCCTGCCTGTAGGCTACACCTTC. Protein product: CSVRRGGTLPVGYTF.

V is TRBV4-2 and J is TRBJ2-2; 11 bases map to TRBD2. The J segment lost 5 bases and the V segment lost 0 bases, leaving 17 bases of the junction unmatched. CDR1 and CDR2 (germline): LGHNA, YNFKEQ. The CDR3 is 21 amino acids. The CDR3 region is CASSQDGPHVRLAGGTGELFF. The CDR3 DNA reads as TGTGCCAGCAGCCAAGATGGTCCCCATGTTCGGCTAGCGGGAGGAACCGGGGAGCTGTTTTTT.

This clonotype appeared many times. The chain links TRBV27 to TRBJ2-3, with D unresolved. Germline V gene sequence: CDR1 MNHEY, CDR2 SMNVEV (reference sequence). The V end lost 6 bases, the J end lost 2 bases, and 9 bases lay between the germline ends. The CDR3 is made up of 13 amino acids. The CDR3 DNA sequence: TGTGCCAGCAGCCGGACCCTCACAGATACGCAGTATTTT. Its protein is CASSRTLTDTQYF.

This clonotype has at least ten counts. The CDR3 nucleotides read TGTGCCAGCAGTGATTTAGCGGGACCGTACGAGCAGTACTTC. The encoded protein is CASSDLAGPYEQYF. The chain couples TRBV2 to TRBJ2-7, with 8 bases identical to TRBD2. CDR1 SNHLY and CDR2 FYNNEI come from the germline V gene. After removal of 3 bases from V and 4 bases from J, the junction contained 5 bases not matched to a gene. The CDR3 contains 14 residues.

This clonotype was counted many times. The chain combines TRBV7-8 with TRBJ2-3; 11 positions match TRBD2. CDR1 and CDR2 from the germline V gene are SGHVS and FQNEAQ. Unmatched junction bases numbered 14, after V lost 0 bases and J lost 0 bases. The CDR3 length is 21 residues. The CDR3 DNA reads as TGTGCCAGCAGCTTAGCGCACACTAGCGGGGGTCCGCCTGGGAGCACAGATACGCAGTATTTT. Protein: CASSLAHTSGGPPGSTDTQYF.

With regard to this clonotype: This may be a read error, as it is one base from a much larger clone. J is TRBJ2-1 and V is TRBV7-9; 10 positions agree with TRBD1. The trim removed 4 bases at V and 10 bases at J, leaving 13 bases unmatched. Looked up from germline, CDR1 is SEHNR and CDR2 is FQNEAQ (reference sequence). The CDR3 covers 16 residues. The CDR3 reads CASSSGTGVGGKEQFF. CDR3 nucleotide sequence: TGTGCCAGCAGCTCCGGGACAGGGGTAGGGGGCAAAGAGCAGTTCTTC.

This clonotype was counted at least ten times. This chain uses TRBV6-1 with TRBJ1-2; TRBD1 is a possible D gene (5 bases). The V end was cut by 5 bases, the J end by 3 bases, with 10 bases between. CDR3 size: 13 residues. Germline values: CDR1 MNHNS, CDR2 SASEGT. In DNA, the CDR3 is TGTGCCAGCAGTCGACAGCTCGACTATGGCTACACCTTC. Translated, it gives CASSRQLDYGYTF.

This clonotype was observed a few times. The chain combines TRBV5-4 with TRBJ2-1; unclear D gene. The V end lost 4 bases, the J end lost 3 bases, and 14 bases lay between the germline ends. This CDR3 is 15 amino acids long. Germline CDR1 reads SGHNT; CDR2 reads YYREEE (reference sequence). CDR3 coding DNA: TGTGCCAGCAGCCCCGGCCTGCTTATCTACAATGAGCAGTTCTTC. Protein: CASSPGLLIYNEQFF.

V and J are TRBV6-1 and TRBJ2-6; no reliable D call. Per germline, CDR1 MNHNS and CDR2 SASEGT. The CDR3 sequence is 13 residues long. V was clipped by 7 bases and J by 2 bases, with 6 bases between them. The CDR3 sequence: CASTFAGANVLTF. The CDR3 DNA is TGTGCCAGCACCTTCGCTGGGGCCAACGTCCTGACTTTC.

This chain links TRBV20-1 with TRBJ2-3; 8 bases fit TRBD2. V trimming: 3 bases; J trimming: 5 bases; junction bases outside the gene matches: 7. The CDR3 contains 14 residues. CDR1 DFQATT and CDR2 SNEGSKA come from the germline V gene (reference sequence). In nucleotides, the CDR3 is TGCAGTGCTAGGCCAGCGGGAGTCATAGATACGCAGTATTTT. Its protein is CSARPAGVIDTQYF.

This clonotype was detected many times. The chain recombines TRBV12-3 or TRBV12-4 with TRBJ2-2; 9 nucleotides align to TRBD2. This CDR3 is 15 amino acids long. V lost 3 bases, J lost 2 bases, and 1 base stayed unmatched. CDR3 protein: CASSLREGNTGELFF. The CDR3, as DNA: TGTGCCAGCAGTTTGCGGGAGGGAAACACCGGGGAGCTGTTTTTT.

With regard to this clonotype: A much larger clone sits a single nucleotide away, making a read error possible. The CDR3 nucleotides are TGCAGTGCTACGGACAAGAGGAAGGGAACCGGGGAGCTGTTTTTT. Its protein is CSATDKRKGTGELFF. J is TRBJ2-2 and V is TRBV20-1; TRBD1 is a possible D gene (5 bases). The CDR3 runs 15 residues. V was cut by 4 bases and J by 5 bases, with 17 bases left in between. Germline lookup yields CDR1 DFQATT and CDR2 SNEGSKA (reference sequence).

This clonotype was seen at least ten times. This rearrangement joins TRBV7-2 to TRBJ2-1; 10 nucleotides align to TRBD2. This CDR3 has 16 amino acids. Germline CDR1 SGHTA, CDR2 FQGNSA. Trimming cost V 5 bases and J 4 bases; bases outside gene matches: 8. This CDR3 is CASSLAPSGGYNEQFF. In DNA, the CDR3 is TGTGCCAGCAGCCTGGCACCTAGCGGGGGATACAATGAGCAGTTCTTC.

This clonotype was detected many times. The chain links TRBV15 to TRBJ1-5; D is possibly TRBD1 (6 bases). The CDR3 covers 17 residues. The germline V gene encodes CDR1 LNHNV and CDR2 YYDKDF (reference sequence). Trimming took off 0 bases at V and 2 bases at J, with 14 bases between the two ends. The CDR3 spells CATSRDRQVRGNQPQHF. Written as DNA, the CDR3 is TGTGCCACCAGCAGAGATAGACAGGTCAGGGGCAATCAGCCCCAGCATTTT.

This rearrangement joins TRBV20-1 to TRBJ1-5, with 9 positions matching TRBD1. The CDR3 runs to 19 residues. J gave up 0 bases and V 0 bases, and 12 bases lay outside the gene matches. Germline lookup yields CDR1 DFQATT and CDR2 SNEGSKA (reference sequence). The CDR3, as DNA: TGCAGTGCTAGAGATCTACGGACAGGGGTTAACCCTAGCAATCAGCCCCAGCATTTT. Protein sequence: CSARDLRTGVNPSNQPQHF.

This clonotype was detected many times. The gene calls are TRBV6-2 or TRBV6-3 and TRBJ2-3; 7 bases agree with TRBD2. There are 14 residues in the CDR3. J gave up 3 bases and V 7 bases, and 7 bases lay outside the gene matches. Germline-derived CDR1 and CDR2 are MNHEY and SVGEGT. CDR3 bases: TGTGCCAGCATTGATAGCGGGCGTACAGATACGCAGTATTTT. Translating it yields CASIDSGRTDTQYF.